This T cell receptor beta chain emerged from a study of blood T cell repertoires in COVID-19. Across the study: The study drew acute and convalescent COVID-19 samples from the United States, Italy and Spain. In each case, the material was cDNA or gDNA derived from T cells, B-cell-depleted T cells, or PBMCs.

The CDR3 totals 16 residues. Germline V gives CDR1 SNHLY, CDR2 FYNNEI. Trimming removed 6 bases at V and 1 base at J, with 18 bases between. Repertoires were generated with immunoSEQ multiplex PCR, while TCRdb's copy carries only in-frame clones and drops some. The data hold about 76,000 clones, with about 83% observed a single time. The sequence was collected from a young man with acute or convalescent COVID-19. The sample comprised peripheral blood. The chain links TRBV2 to TRBJ1-2; D not certain. The CDR3 nucleotides read TGTGCCAGCAGCGGCCTTCGACGGAGAGTTAACTATGGCTACACCTTC. Its protein is CASSGLRRRVNYGYTF. Together with reference TRBV2 and TRBJ1-2, the CDR3 gives the full variable domain: EPEVTQTPSHQVTQMGQEVILRCVPISNHLYFYWYRQILGQKVEFLVSFYNNEISEKSEIFDDQFSVERPDGSNFTLKIRSTKLEDSAMYFCASSGLRRRVNYGYTFGSGTRLTVV.